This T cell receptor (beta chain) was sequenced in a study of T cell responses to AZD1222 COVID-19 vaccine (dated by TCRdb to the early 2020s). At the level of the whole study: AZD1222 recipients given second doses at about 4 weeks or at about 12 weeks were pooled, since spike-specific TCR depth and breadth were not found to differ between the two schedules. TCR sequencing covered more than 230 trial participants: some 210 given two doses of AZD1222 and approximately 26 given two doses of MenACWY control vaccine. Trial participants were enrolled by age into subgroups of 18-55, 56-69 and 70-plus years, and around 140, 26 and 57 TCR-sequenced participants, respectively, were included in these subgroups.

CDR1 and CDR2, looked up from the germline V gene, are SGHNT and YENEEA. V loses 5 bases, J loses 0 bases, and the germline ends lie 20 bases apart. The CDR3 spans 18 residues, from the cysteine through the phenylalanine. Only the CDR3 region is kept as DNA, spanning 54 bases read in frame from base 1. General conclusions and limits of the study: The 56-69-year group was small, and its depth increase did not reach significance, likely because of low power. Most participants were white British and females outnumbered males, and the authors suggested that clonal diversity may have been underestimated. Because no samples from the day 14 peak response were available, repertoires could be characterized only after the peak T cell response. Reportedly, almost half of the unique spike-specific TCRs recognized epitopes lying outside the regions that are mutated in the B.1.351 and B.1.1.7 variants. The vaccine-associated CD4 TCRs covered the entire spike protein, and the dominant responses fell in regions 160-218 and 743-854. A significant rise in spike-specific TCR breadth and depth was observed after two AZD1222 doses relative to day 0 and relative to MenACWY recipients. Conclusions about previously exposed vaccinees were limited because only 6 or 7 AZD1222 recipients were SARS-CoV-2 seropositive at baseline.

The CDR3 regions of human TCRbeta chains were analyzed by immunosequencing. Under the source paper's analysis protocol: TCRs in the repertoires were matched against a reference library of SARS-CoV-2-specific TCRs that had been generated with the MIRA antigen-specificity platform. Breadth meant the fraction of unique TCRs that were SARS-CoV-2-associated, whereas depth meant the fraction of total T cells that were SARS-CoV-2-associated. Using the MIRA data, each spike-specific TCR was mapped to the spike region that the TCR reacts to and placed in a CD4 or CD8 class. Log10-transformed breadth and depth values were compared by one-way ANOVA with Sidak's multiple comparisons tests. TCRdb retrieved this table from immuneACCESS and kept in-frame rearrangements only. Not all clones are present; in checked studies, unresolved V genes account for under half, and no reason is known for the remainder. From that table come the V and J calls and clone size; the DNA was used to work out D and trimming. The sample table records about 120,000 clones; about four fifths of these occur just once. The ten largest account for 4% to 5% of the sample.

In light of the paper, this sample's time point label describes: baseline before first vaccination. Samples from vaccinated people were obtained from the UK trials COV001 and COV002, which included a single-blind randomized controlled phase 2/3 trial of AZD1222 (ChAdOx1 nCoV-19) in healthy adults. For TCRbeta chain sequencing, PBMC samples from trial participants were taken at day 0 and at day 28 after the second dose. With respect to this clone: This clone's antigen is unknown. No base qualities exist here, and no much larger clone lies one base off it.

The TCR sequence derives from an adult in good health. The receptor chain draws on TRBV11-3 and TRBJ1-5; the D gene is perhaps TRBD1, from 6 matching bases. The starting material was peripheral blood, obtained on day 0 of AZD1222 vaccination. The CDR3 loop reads CASSPGRTERNSNQPQHF. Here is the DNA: TGTGCCAGCAGCCCCGGACGGACAGAGAGAAATAGCAATCAGCCCCAGCATTTT.